The entry below describes one TCR beta chain. The antigen this receptor binds is unknown. One base away there is no much larger clone; base qualities are not given. The immunoSEQ Assay, a bias-controlled multiplex PCR, was used to amplify TCRbeta CDR3 regions from genomic DNA. The paper's processing steps were these. Within the assay, amplification of reference gene primers was used to estimate how many nucleated cells each sample contained. To quantify the absolute abundance of each unique TCRbeta CDR3 rearrangement, sequence reads were collapsed and filtered. For each sample, productive Simpson clonality was calculated as the square root of Simpson's diversity index across productive rearrangements. Sourced from immuneACCESS, this table was stored by TCRdb with only in-frame sequences that have V and J called. A share of the clones is absent; for the studies checked, an unresolved V gene accounts for under half, and the remainder has no known explanation. V, J and clone size reflect that table, while D and trimming were determined from the DNA. In all, the sample holds 100,000 to 150,000 clones, and roughly 84% of those were seen once. Approximately 3.9% of the sample is held by the ten biggest clonotypes.

Participants in the prospective study were aged roughly 18 to 89 years, lived in some 24 United States geographic areas, and enrolled through a virtual design. To assign participants to cohorts, the prospective study relied on clinical history that participants themselves reported in a screening survey and a study questionnaire. ImmuneRACE Cohort 3 recovered participants were defined by two consecutive negative NP/OP PCR tests, healthcare professional clearance, or symptom resolution. In the prospective study, mobile phlebotomists collected whole blood, serum and a nasopharyngeal or oropharyngeal swab from each participant. Prospective study participants could optionally give additional blood draws and questionnaires over an approximately two-month period. Prospective study blood samples were shipped either frozen or at room temperature before DNA extraction. The sample comes from a study of blood T cell repertoires in COVID-19 (dated by TCRdb to the early 2020s). Context from the whole study: Collaborator samples came from the United States, Italy and Spain and covered acute and convalescent phases of COVID-19. The prospective study material was composed of cDNA or gDNA derived from T cells, B-cell-depleted T cells, or PBMCs. Deeply sampled blood TCRbeta repertoires from subjects exposed to, actively infected with, or recovered from COVID-19 were included in the dataset. Samples came from the ongoing ImmuneRACE study (first 160 participants) plus 1,254 subjects from 6 global collaborators. A freely available public database, intended as a resource for researchers studying the immune response to SARS-CoV-2, is where the repertoires were released. HLA class I and class II types, where available, came from metadata supplied by the sample provider rather than from assay-based typing. The sample metadata nearly always contained a de-identified subject ID, COVID-19 status, age in years and sex.

Trimming costs V 3 bases and J 1 base, and their ends lie 15 bases apart. As encoded in the germline V gene, CDR1 is SGHAT while CDR2 is FQNNGV. The CDR3 contains 16 residues, cysteine and phenylalanine counted. Just the 48-base CDR3 DNA is kept, in frame starting at base 1. Overall study outcomes, separate from this receptor: Clinical and demographic metadata were provided uncurated, with the amount varying by source and participant.

The rearranged segments are TRBV11-2 and TRBJ1-1, with no reliable assignment of the D segment. Sequenced: PBMCs or T cells enriched from blood (not recorded which). This sequence originates from a woman in her twenties or thirties who had recovered from COVID-19. The DNA is as follows: TGTGCCAGCAGCTTCCCAAGAGGGTCGGGGAACACTGAAGCTTTCTTT. This yields the protein CASSFPRGSGNTEAFF. Reference TRBV11-2 and TRBJ1-1 genes cover what lies past the CDR3, so the full variable domain is EAGVAQSPRYKIIEKRQSVAFWCNPISGHATLYWYQQILGQGPKLLIQFQNNGVVDDSQLPKDRFSAERLKGVDSTLKIQPAKLEDSAVYLCASSFPRGSGNTEAFFGQGTRLTVV.